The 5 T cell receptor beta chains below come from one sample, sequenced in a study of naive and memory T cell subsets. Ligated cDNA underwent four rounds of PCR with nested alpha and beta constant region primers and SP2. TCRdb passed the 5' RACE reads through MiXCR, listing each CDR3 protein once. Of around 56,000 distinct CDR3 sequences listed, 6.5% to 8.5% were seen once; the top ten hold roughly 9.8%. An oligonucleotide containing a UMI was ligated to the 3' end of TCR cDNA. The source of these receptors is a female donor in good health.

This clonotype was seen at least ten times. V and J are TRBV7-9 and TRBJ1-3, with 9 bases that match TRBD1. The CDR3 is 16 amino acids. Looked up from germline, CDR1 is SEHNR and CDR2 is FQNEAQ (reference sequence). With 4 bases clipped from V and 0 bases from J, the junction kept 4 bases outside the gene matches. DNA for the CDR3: TGTGCCAGCAGCTACAGGGGGCCGAGCTCTGGAAACACCATATATTTT. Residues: CASSYRGPSSGNTIYF.

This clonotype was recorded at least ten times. In DNA form, the CDR3 reads TGCAGCGTTACACCATACAATGAGCAGTTCTTC. Translation: CSVTPYNEQFF. The chain joins TRBV29-1 to TRBJ2-1; no definite D call. The length of the CDR3 is 11 residues. Germline values: CDR1 SQVTM, CDR2 ANQGSEA. Trimming took 5 bases from V and 4 from J, leaving 6 bases between them.

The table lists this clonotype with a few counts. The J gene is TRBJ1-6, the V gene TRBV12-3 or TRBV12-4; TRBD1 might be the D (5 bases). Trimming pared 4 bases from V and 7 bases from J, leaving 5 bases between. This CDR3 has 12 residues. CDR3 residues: CASSYRNSPLHF. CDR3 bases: TGTGCCAGCAGTTACAGGAATTCACCCCTCCACTTT.

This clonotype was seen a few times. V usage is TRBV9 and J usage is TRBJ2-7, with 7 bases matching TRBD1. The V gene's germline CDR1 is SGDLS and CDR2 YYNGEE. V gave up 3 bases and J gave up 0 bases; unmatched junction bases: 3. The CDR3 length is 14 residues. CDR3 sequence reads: CASSATGNSYEQYF. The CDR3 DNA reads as TGTGCCAGCAGCGCGACAGGGAACTCCTACGAGCAGTACTTC.

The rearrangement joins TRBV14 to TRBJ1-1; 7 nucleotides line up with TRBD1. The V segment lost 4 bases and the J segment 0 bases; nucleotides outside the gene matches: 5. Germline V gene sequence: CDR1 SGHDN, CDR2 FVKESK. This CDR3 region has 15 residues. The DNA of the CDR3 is TGTGCCAGCAGCCGACAGGGACATATGAACACTGAAGCTTTCTTT. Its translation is CASSRQGHMNTEAFF.